The 29 T cell receptor beta chains listed next were all sequenced from one sample in a study of T cell repertoires in ileal Crohn's disease (dated by TCRdb to between 2019 and 2020). Library preparation used the immunoSEQ multiplex PCR assay. In TCRdb, the immuneACCESS table is reduced to in-frame sequences with V and J assigned. These tables do not hold every clone; where another copy was compared, an unresolved V gene accounts for under half, and the others remain unexplained. Counted in this sample were about 13,000 clones; around 84% of them appeared once. The ten largest clones capture about 4.5% of the sample. The sequenced sample consisted of ileal tissue. The receptors were gathered from an adult with Crohn's disease.

The chain uses TRBV6-1 and TRBJ2-5; 9 bases map to TRBD1. Looked up from germline, CDR1 is MNHNS and CDR2 is SASEGT. V lost 6 bases and J lost 5; bases outside the gene matches: 10. This CDR3 contains 15 residues. For the CDR3, the DNA is TGTGCCAGCAGGCCTGGGGGACAGGGTTCGGAGACCCAGTACTTC. It encodes CASRPGGQGSETQYF.

The chain carries TRBV7-2 and TRBJ1-1, with 9 positions matching TRBD1. The J segment lost 5 bases and the V segment lost 5 bases, leaving 6 bases of the junction unmatched. The CDR3 sequence is 14 residues long. Looked up from germline, CDR1 is SGHTA and CDR2 is FQGNSA. The CDR3 here is CASSTTGGRTEAFF. In nucleotides, the CDR3 is TGTGCCAGCAGCACAACAGGGGGCAGGACTGAAGCTTTCTTT.

This clone appeared once. The chain uses TRBV10-3 and TRBJ1-2; 8 nucleotides match TRBD1. CDR1 and CDR2 from the germline V gene are ENHRY and SYGVKD. V trimming: 2 bases; J trimming: 3 bases; junction bases outside the gene matches: 2. CDR3 size: 14 residues. In DNA form, the CDR3 reads TGTGCCATCAGTGAGCAGGGGGCAGACTATGGCTACACCTTC. Residues: CAISEQGADYGYTF.

The rearrangement uses TRBV29-1 and TRBJ2-2; D perhaps matches TRBD2 (6 bases). The length of the CDR3 is 14 residues. The V gene's germline CDR1 is SQVTM and CDR2 ANQGSEA. V lost 5 bases and J 0 bases, leaving 10 bases between the germline ends. Here the CDR3 DNA reads TGCAGCGTTACGCGGGGCACGAACACCGGGGAGCTGTTTTTT. This sequence encodes CSVTRGTNTGELFF.

The rearrangement joins TRBV15 to TRBJ1-3; TRBD1 might be the D (5 bases). This CDR3 contains 14 residues. With 1 base removed from V and 7 bases from J, the gap between germline ends came to 11 bases. Looked up from germline, CDR1 is LNHNV and CDR2 is YYDKDF (reference sequence). The CDR3 DNA is TGTGCCACCAGCAGAGGGGGGGGAGTTAACACCATATATTTT. This gives the protein CATSRGGGVNTIYF. The full variable domain, rest sourced from reference TRBV15 and TRBJ1-3, is DAMVIQNPRYQVTQFGKPVTLSCSQTLNHNVMYWYQQKSSQAPKLLFHYYDKDFNNEADTPDNFQSRRPNTSFCFLDIRSPGLGDTAMYLCATSRGGGVNTIYFGEGSWLTVV.

This sequence joins TRBV5-6 and TRBJ1-5, with TRBD1 matching 9 bases. This CDR3 contains 15 residues. CDR1 and CDR2 from the germline V gene are SGHDT and YYEEEE. V lost 4 bases to trimming and J lost 1 base; unmatched junction nucleotides: 3. CDR3 loop: CASSQGQGSNQPQHF. DNA of the CDR3: TGTGCCAGCAGCCAGGGACAGGGAAGCAATCAGCCCCAGCATTTT.

CDR3: CASSPLAGTGGVWEQYF. Written as DNA, the CDR3 is TGTGCCAGCAGCCCTTTAGCCGGGACAGGGGGAGTTTGGGAGCAGTACTTC. The genes are TRBV7-2 and TRBJ2-7; 11 positions agree with TRBD1. Unmatched junction bases numbered 16, after V lost 5 bases and J lost 7 bases. The CDR3 covers 17 residues. Germline V CDR1 and CDR2: SGHTA, FQGNSA.

The chain joins TRBV4-2 to TRBJ2-1, with TRBD2 identical over 9 bases. Germline CDR1 is LGHNA and CDR2 is YNFKEQ. This CDR3 contains 16 residues. After removal of 0 bases from V and 7 bases from J, the junction contained 7 bases not matched to a gene. The CDR3 is CASSQEPLAGMNEQFF. The CDR3 DNA follows: TGTGCCAGCAGCCAAGAACCCCTAGCGGGGATGAATGAGCAGTTCTTC.

This chain uses TRBV28 with TRBJ1-2; perhaps TRBD1 as D (6 bases). V lost 5 bases and J lost 8, with 18 bases in between. Germline V gene data show CDR1 as MDHEN and CDR2 as SYDVKM. The CDR3 is 14 amino acids. In nucleotides, the CDR3 is TGTGCCAGCAGTATACCGGGACATACAGGGGGCTACACCTTC. Translating gives CASSIPGHTGGYTF.

This clone appeared a single time. V and J are TRBV4-3 and TRBJ1-4; 8 bases match TRBD1. The CDR3 runs to 16 residues. Germline CDR1 is LGHNA and CDR2 is YSLEER. V dropped 2 bases and J dropped 0; count of bases not matched to a gene: 2. The CDR3 DNA sequence: TGCGCCAGCAGCCAAAAACAGGGGGCAACTAATGAAAAACTGTTTTTT. It encodes CASSQKQGATNEKLFF.

V usage is TRBV7-2 and J usage is TRBJ2-6, with D possibly being TRBD1 (5 bases). The CDR3 has 15 residues. The germline V gene encodes CDR1 SGHTA and CDR2 FQGNSA. Between the trimmed V and J ends, which lost 1 base and 2 bases, there was a span of 6 bases. The CDR3 bases are TGTGCCAGCAGCTTAGGGGGCGCTGGGGCCAACGTCCTGACTTTC. Protein sequence: CASSLGGAGANVLTF.

The chain combines TRBV6-6 with TRBJ1-5, with no clear D. The CDR3 contains 13 residues. V lost 2 bases and J 9 bases, leaving 11 bases between the germline ends. Germline CDR1 reads MNHNY; CDR2 reads SVGAGI (reference sequence). CDR3 loop: CASSYEGGGPQHF. DNA of the CDR3: TGTGCCAGCAGTTACGAGGGAGGTGGGCCCCAGCATTTT.

This chain uses TRBV30 with TRBJ2-2; a possible D gene is TRBD2 (6 bases). V was shortened by 5 bases and J by 3 bases, with 16 bases between the two germline ends. The CDR3 extends over 15 amino acids. Germline values: CDR1 GTSNPN, CDR2 SVGIG (reference sequence). In DNA form, the CDR3 reads TGTGCCTGGTCACACCGGGACTCCGACACCGGGGAGCTGTTTTTT. Its protein is CAWSHRDSDTGELFF.

V gene TRBV4-3 combines with J gene TRBJ1-2; D unclear. The CDR3 has 15 residues. Trimming left V 0 bases short and J 7 bases short, with 15 bases between. Germline V CDR1 and CDR2: LGHNA, YSLEER. CDR3 in amino acids: CASSQDVREAAGYTF. DNA of the CDR3: TGCGCCAGCAGCCAAGATGTTAGGGAGGCTGCTGGCTACACCTTC.

This chain's CDR3 is CASSESGYEQYF. CDR3 coding DNA: TGTGCCAGCAGTGAGTCAGGTTACGAGCAGTACTTC. The rearrangement uses TRBV6-1 and TRBJ2-7; D is unresolved. Germline V gives CDR1 MNHNS, CDR2 SASEGT. V lost 3 bases to trimming and J lost 4 bases, with 7 bases between them. The CDR3 spans 12 residues.

The genes are TRBV30 and TRBJ2-7; D call uncertain. In germline, CDR1 is GTSNPN, CDR2 SVGIG (reference sequence). Trimming pared 1 base from V and 6 bases from J, leaving 13 bases between. The CDR3 contains 13 residues. Here the CDR3 DNA reads TGTGCCTGGAGTGGCCCCAACGGAGCCGAGCAGTACTTC. Its translation is CAWSGPNGAEQYF. Full variable domain (remainder filled in from reference TRBV30 and TRBJ2-7): SQTIHQWPATLVQPVGSPLSLECTVEGTSNPNLYWYRQAAGRGLQLLFYSVGIGQISSEVPQNLSASRPQDRQFILSSKKLLLSDSGFYLCAWSGPNGAEQYFGPGTRLTVT.

This chain connects TRBV19 to TRBJ2-3; 9 bases line up with TRBD2. The CDR3 extends over 21 amino acids. The germline CDR1 and CDR2 sequences are LNHDA and SQIVND (reference sequence). Unmatched junction bases numbered 17, after V lost 1 base and J lost 0 bases. Here the CDR3 DNA reads TGTGCCAGTAGTATAGGGCGACTAGCGGAAGCCTTTACCACTAGCACAGATACGCAGTATTTT. As protein: CASSIGRLAEAFTTSTDTQYF. The variable domain in full, with the rest retrieved from reference TRBV19 and TRBJ2-3, is DGGITQSPKYLFRKEGQNVTLSCEQNLNHDAMYWYRQDPGQGLRLIYYSQIVNDFQKGDIAEGYSVSREKKESFPLTVTSAQKNPTAFYLCASSIGRLAEAFTTSTDTQYFGPGTRLTVL.

CDR3 loop: CSAGQDYGYTF. CDR3 DNA: TGCAGCGCGGGACAGGACTATGGCTACACCTTC. J is TRBJ1-2 and V is TRBV29-1, with 8 bases lining up with TRBD1. CDR1 SQVTM and CDR2 ANQGSEA come from the germline V gene. The CDR3 length is 11 residues. V lost 7 bases and J lost 3; bases outside the gene matches: 1.

The chain uses TRBV18 and TRBJ2-7, with a tentative D call TRBD1 (5 bases). The CDR3 spans 14 residues. Per germline, CDR1 KGHSH and CDR2 LQKENI. Trimming cost V 3 bases and J 2 bases, with 11 bases left between them. The CDR3 is CASSPRQGTYEQYF. CDR3 bases: TGTGCCAGCTCACCTAGGCAGGGTACCTACGAGCAGTACTTC. Drawing the rest from reference TRBV18 and TRBJ2-7, the complete variable domain is NAGVMQNPRHLVRRRGQEARLRCSPMKGHSHVYWYRQLPEEGLKFMVYLQKENIIDESGMPKERFSAEFPKEGPSILRIQQVVRGDSAAYFCASSPRQGTYEQYFGPGTRLTVT.

The gene calls are TRBV5-1 and TRBJ2-1, with D perhaps TRBD1 (9 bases). V gave up 4 bases and J gave up 4 bases, with 21 bases separating them. From germline, CDR1 is SGHRS and CDR2 YFSETQ. The CDR3 length is 17 residues. The CDR3 DNA is TGCGCCAGCAGCACCGGGGGGGGGACAGGGATATACAATGAGCAGTTCTTC. Its protein is CASSTGGGTGIYNEQFF.

The rearrangement joins TRBV10-3 to TRBJ1-2; tentative D call: TRBD1 (5 bases). The CDR3 runs 13 residues. The germline V and J ends were trimmed by 5 bases and 7 bases, with 14 bases remaining between them. Germline V lookup: CDR1 ENHRY, CDR2 SYGVKD. DNA for the CDR3: TGTGCCATCAGTTCGGGCAGGGTTTCTGGCTACACCTTC. Translated: CAISSGRVSGYTF.

This chain uses TRBV27 with TRBJ2-1; TRBD2 matches 7 bases. CDR1 and CDR2 from the germline V gene are MNHEY and SMNVEV (reference sequence). The CDR3 totals 14 residues. Trimming cost V 3 bases and J 5 bases; bases outside gene matches: 4. For the CDR3, the DNA is TGTGCCAGCAGTTTTGGCGGGGGACACAATGAGCAGTTCTTC. This codes for CASSFGGGHNEQFF.

The chain couples TRBV11-2 to TRBJ2-5, with 12 bases matching TRBD2. After removal of 1 base from V and 5 bases from J, the junction contained 5 bases not matched to a gene. Per germline, CDR1 SGHAT and CDR2 FQNNGV. This CDR3 is 16 amino acids long. The CDR3 DNA reads as TGTGCCAGCAGCTTAGGGAGGACTAGCGGGGAGGAGACCCAGTACTTC. Translation gives CASSLGRTSGEETQYF.

The rearrangement links TRBV10-3 to TRBJ1-4, with 7 bases aligning to TRBD1. The CDR3 is 15 amino acids. Germline CDR1 and CDR2: ENHRY and SYGVKD. V shed 11 bases, J shed 7 bases, and the junction held 16 bases outside the gene matches. CDR3 in amino acids: CAPPEDADRVEKLFF. The CDR3 nucleotides are TGTGCCCCCCCCGAGGACGCTGACAGGGTTGAAAAACTGTTTTTT.

The rearrangement uses TRBV4-1 and TRBJ2-5, with D possibly matching TRBD2 (7 bases). CDR1 is MGHRA, CDR2 YSYEKL, per germline. V lost 2 bases, J lost 0 bases, and 16 bases lay in between. This CDR3 spans 17 amino acids. CDR3 sequence: CASSQFMAGAYQETQYF. The CDR3 nucleotides are TGCGCCAGCAGCCAATTTATGGCGGGGGCGTACCAAGAGACCCAGTACTTC.

This clone was counted between two and nine times. V usage is TRBV5-4 and J usage is TRBJ1-1, with 7 bases fitting TRBD1. V gave up 2 bases and J gave up 1 base; unmatched junction bases: 5. The germline V gene encodes CDR1 SGHNT and CDR2 YYREEE (reference sequence). This CDR3 has 15 amino acids. The DNA of the CDR3 is TGTGCCAGCAGCTTAACAGGGGTCAAGAACACTGAAGCTTTCTTT. Translation gives CASSLTGVKNTEAFF.

The chain joins TRBV5-6 to TRBJ2-5, with TRBD1 identical over 10 bases. Unmatched junction bases numbered 2, after V lost 4 bases and J lost 5 bases. The CDR3 totals 13 residues. Germline-derived CDR1 and CDR2 are SGHDT and YYEEEE. CDR3 in amino acids: CASSGTGVETQYF. The CDR3 DNA sequence: TGTGCCAGCAGCGGGACAGGGGTTGAGACCCAGTACTTC.

V is TRBV7-8 and J is TRBJ1-2, with 8 bases lining up with TRBD1. Germline V lookup: CDR1 SGHVS, CDR2 FQNEAQ. Unmatched junction bases numbered 17, after V lost 1 base and J lost 4 bases. The CDR3 is 19 amino acids. CDR3 in amino acids: CASSLVRLSGGEKGYGYTF. For the CDR3, the DNA is TGTGCCAGCAGCTTAGTACGCCTGTCAGGGGGCGAAAAGGGCTATGGCTACACCTTC.

This chain connects TRBV4-3 to TRBJ2-2; D gene ambiguous. CDR3 length: 16 amino acids. The V gene lost 0 bases and the J gene lost 8 bases, with 16 bases spanning the gap. Germline CDR1 is LGHNA and CDR2 is YSLEER. The CDR3 coding sequence is TGCGCCAGCAGCCAAGATCGCGTCTACCCAGGTGGGGAGCTGTTTTTT. The encoded protein is CASSQDRVYPGGELFF.